This TCR beta chain was found in a study of cytotoxic CD8 clonotypes in ibrutinib-treated CLL. The wider study: Following treatment for a median approximately 12 months, range 6 to 36, response samples were then taken.

The method was immunoSEQ multiplex PCR; TCRdb's version includes in-frame clones alone and lacks a portion of them. Among under 150,000 clones listed, under 90% were seen once. The CDR3 covers 14 residues. CDR1 SGHVS and CDR2 FNYEAQ come from the germline V gene. V dropped 4 bases and J dropped 5 bases, with 14 bases sitting between them. General study findings and limits: Patients showed higher baseline clonality than age-matched healthy donors, and it tracked circulating CD8+ T-cell counts.

With regard to this clone: Its cognate antigen is unknown.

This specimen was PBMCs, taken after 24 months of ibrutinib treatment. The source is a human donor with chronic lymphocytic leukemia. The chain combines TRBV7-6 with TRBJ2-5; no clear D gene. CDR3 loop: CASSSQSLGETQYF. CDR3 in DNA: TGTGCCAGCAGCTCACAAAGTCTAGGGGAGACCCAGTACTTC.